This TCR beta chain was captured in a study of cytomegalovirus exposure and HLA in healthy donors. Broader study findings: The study labeled roughly 160 TCR beta chains cytomegalovirus-associated. Most of the CMV-associated TCR beta chains (in a later analysis) appeared to be HLA-restricted.

A word on this clone: The antigen is unknown.

Primers: 60 Vbeta forward and 13 Jbeta reverse. The data were produced by immunoSEQ multiplex PCR, yet TCRdb's version contains in-frame clones alone and is incomplete. The sample spans some 75,000 clones; the ten largest clones claim 4% to 6%. The TCR was taken from a man aged 35-49 years in good health and CMV-seronegative. Sequencing used PBMCs.

This CDR3 reads CAISGPGLRPYEQYF. For the CDR3, the DNA is TGTGCCATCAGTGGACCGGGACTACGTCCCTACGAGCAGTACTTC. The rearrangement links TRBV10-3 to TRBJ2-7, with 7 bases matching TRBD2. Germline CDR1 ENHRY, CDR2 SYGVKD. This CDR3 has 15 residues. V shed 4 bases, J shed 2 bases, and the junction held 8 bases outside the gene matches.